The 28 T cell receptor beta chains in this list originate from one sample, sequenced in a study of cytomegalovirus exposure and HLA in healthy donors. Primers included in the PCR were 60 Vbeta and 13 Jbeta primers. The data were produced by immunoSEQ multiplex PCR, yet TCRdb's version contains in-frame clones alone and is incomplete. The profile shows roughly 100,000 clones, roughly three quarters of them singletons. The sequencing sample was made of PBMCs. The receptors derive from a man aged 45-60 years in good health and CMV-seropositive.

The chain links TRBV18 to TRBJ2-2; 12 bases match TRBD2. J was trimmed by 0 bases and V by 4 bases; bases with no gene match: 0. This CDR3 spans 16 amino acids. The germline gives CDR1 KGHSH, CDR2 LQKENI. The CDR3 DNA reads as TGTGCCAGCTCACGACTAGCGGGGGCGAACACCGGGGAGCTGTTTTTT. This encodes CASSRLAGANTGELFF.

The chain employs TRBV9 and TRBJ2-7; 8 bases are shared with TRBD2. CDR3 length: 15 residues. The ends lost 4 bases at V and 0 bases at J; junction bases unmatched: 6. The V gene's germline CDR1 is SGDLS and CDR2 YYNGEE. CDR3 loop: CASSPRLASSYEQYF. Here the CDR3 DNA reads TGTGCCAGCAGCCCCCGACTAGCGAGCTCCTACGAGCAGTACTTC. Using reference TRBV9 and TRBJ2-7 for the parts outside the CDR3, the full variable domain is DSGVTQTPKHLITATGQRVTLRCSPRSGDLSVYWYQQSLDQGLQFLIQYYNGEERAKGNILERFSAQQFPDLHSELNLSSLELGDSALYFCASSPRLASSYEQYFGPGTRLTVT.

The rearrangement links TRBV28 to TRBJ2-7, with TRBD2 identical over 14 bases. The CDR3 is 16 amino acids. Germline CDR1 is MDHEN and CDR2 is SYDVKM. The J segment lost 4 bases and the V segment lost 8 bases, leaving 10 bases of the junction unmatched. The CDR3 DNA reads TGTGCCAGCTCCCGTTCCGGGACTAGCGGGAGTTACGAGCAGTACTTC. Translating it yields CASSRSGTSGSYEQYF.

The gene calls are TRBV27 and TRBJ1-1; tentative D call: TRBD1 (5 bases). This CDR3 comprises 13 residues. V lost 1 base, J lost 5 bases, and 8 bases lay in between. In germline, CDR1 is MNHEY, CDR2 SMNVEV (reference sequence). In nucleotides, the CDR3 is TGTGCCAGCAGTTTATTGGGGCGGACTGAAGCTTTCTTT. It encodes CASSLLGRTEAFF.

This chain links TRBV6-5 with TRBJ2-5; 7 bases map to TRBD2. The V and J ends lost 0 bases and 2 bases, in that order; junction bases with no gene match: 6. The CDR3 runs 16 residues. Germline V gives CDR1 MNHEY, CDR2 SVGAGI. CDR3 in amino acids: CASSYSILAAQETQYF. The CDR3 region has the DNA TGTGCCAGCAGTTACTCGATCCTAGCGGCACAAGAGACCCAGTACTTC.

The V gene is TRBV18, the J gene TRBJ1-1, with 7 bases that match TRBD1. With 4 bases clipped from V and 7 bases from J, the junction kept 9 bases outside the gene matches. The germline V gene has CDR1 KGHSH and CDR2 LQKENI. The CDR3 runs 14 residues. This chain's CDR3 is CASSLQTGSIEAFF. The DNA of the CDR3 is TGTGCCAGCTCACTGCAGACAGGGAGTATTGAAGCTTTCTTT.

This clone came up a few times. This rearrangement joins TRBV2 to TRBJ2-7, with 11 bases fitting TRBD1. With V trimmed by 8 bases and J by 4 bases, 4 bases remained unmatched. The CDR3 runs to 13 residues. Germline CDR1 and CDR2: SNHLY and FYNNEI. The CDR3 nucleotides are TGTGCCAGCGCCGGACAGGGGGCTTACGAGCAGTACTTC. It codes for CASAGQGAYEQYF.

V gene TRBV7-9 combines with J gene TRBJ1-5, with TRBD1 as a possible D gene (6 bases). Germline V CDR1 and CDR2: SEHNR, FQNEAQ (reference sequence). The V end lost 8 bases, the J end lost 6 bases, and 20 bases lay between the germline ends. This CDR3 spans 15 amino acids. The CDR3: CASAGATGPIQPQHF. The CDR3 DNA reads TGTGCCAGCGCAGGGGCCACTGGGCCGATTCAGCCCCAGCATTTT.

The V call is TRBV11-2, the J call TRBJ2-7, with 7 bases that match TRBD2. This CDR3 is built from 17 residues. Germline-derived CDR1 and CDR2 are SGHAT and FQNNGV. Trimming cost V 1 base and J 5 bases; bases outside gene matches: 14. CDR3 residues: CASSLVGRANGDDEQYF. The CDR3 DNA is TGTGCCAGCAGCTTAGTGGGGAGGGCGAACGGGGATGACGAGCAGTACTTC.

CDR3 loop: CASSLAITSGNPSTDTQYF. The CDR3 nucleotides are TGCGCCAGCAGCTTGGCAATTACTAGCGGGAACCCTAGCACAGATACGCAGTATTTT. The chain joins TRBV5-1 to TRBJ2-3; 10 nucleotides match TRBD2. The CDR3 loop spans 19 amino acids. V lost 0 bases to trimming and J lost 0 bases; unmatched junction nucleotides: 10. Germline CDR1 reads SGHRS; CDR2 reads YFSETQ.

This rearrangement joins TRBV5-1 to TRBJ2-7; TRBD1 matches 8 bases. Germline loops: CDR1 SGHRS, CDR2 YFSETQ. V was clipped by 4 bases and J by 2 bases; unmatched bases: 2. This CDR3 region has 13 residues. The CDR3 sequence is CASSGGQAYEQYF. The DNA for the CDR3 is TGCGCCAGCAGCGGGGGACAGGCCTACGAGCAGTACTTC.

This clone was observed a few times. The rearrangement links TRBV4-2 to TRBJ2-2, with 7 bases fitting TRBD2. With V trimmed by 5 bases and J by 1 base, 13 bases remained unmatched. CDR3 length: 18 residues. Germline-derived CDR1 and CDR2 are LGHNA and YNFKEQ. The CDR3 DNA reads TGTGCCAGCAGCTTCCTTCAGGCTAGCGGAGGGAACACCGGGGAGCTGTTTTTT. It is translated as CASSFLQASGGNTGELFF.

The V call is TRBV5-4, the J call TRBJ2-5; 7 bases align to TRBD1. In germline, CDR1 is SGHNT, CDR2 YYREEE (reference sequence). The CDR3 totals 13 residues. The junction had 4 bases not matched to a gene; V was cut back by 3 bases and J by 5 bases. This chain's CDR3 is CASSSRDSETQYF. The CDR3 nucleotides read TGTGCCAGCAGCTCACGGGACAGCGAGACCCAGTACTTC.

This chain links TRBV6-4 with TRBJ1-6, with 9 bases identical to TRBD1. Germline CDR1 and CDR2: MRHNA and SNTAGT. V lost 3 bases and J lost 7; bases outside the gene matches: 4. CDR3 length equals 15 residues. The chain's CDR3 is CASSELGQGNSPLHF. Here the CDR3 DNA reads TGTGCCAGCAGTGAACTGGGACAGGGAAATTCACCCCTCCACTTT.

This clone was observed a handful of times. This chain connects TRBV30 to TRBJ2-6; 14 nucleotides match TRBD2. J lost 1 base, V lost 7 bases, and 12 bases had no gene match. The CDR3 has 19 amino acids. Germline V lookup: CDR1 GTSNPN, CDR2 SVGIG (reference sequence). CDR3 in amino acids: CASHPGTSGRLSGANVLTF. The DNA for the CDR3 is TGTGCCTCCCACCCCGGGACTAGCGGGAGATTATCTGGGGCCAACGTCCTGACTTTC.

V and J are TRBV19 and TRBJ1-2; the match to TRBD1 covers 9 bases. Per the germline V gene, CDR1 is LNHDA and CDR2 is SQIVND (reference sequence). The CDR3 is 13 residues long. The V gene end was trimmed by 10 bases and the J gene end by 8 bases; junction bases not matched to a gene: 11. For the CDR3, the DNA is TGTGCCATTGAGGACAGGGGAGGCGGAGGCTACACCTTC. Translation: CAIEDRGGGGYTF. Full variable domain (outside the CDR3, taken from reference TRBV19 and TRBJ1-2): DGGITQSPKYLFRKEGQNVTLSCEQNLNHDAMYWYRQDPGQGLRLIYYSQIVNDFQKGDIAEGYSVSREKKESFPLTVTSAQKNPTAFYLCAIEDRGGGGYTFGSGTRLTVV.

V usage is TRBV2 and J usage is TRBJ2-7; D is ambiguous. V was trimmed by 5 bases and J by 7 bases, leaving 9 bases between them. The germline V gene encodes CDR1 SNHLY and CDR2 FYNNEI. CDR3 size: 11 residues. Here the CDR3 DNA reads TGTGCCAGCAGTCCCCACTGGGAGCAGTACTTC. Its translation is CASSPHWEQYF.

The gene calls are TRBV5-1 and TRBJ1-1; the D is unclear. Germline CDR1 is SGHRS and CDR2 is YFSETQ. V lost 1 base to trimming and J lost 3 bases, with 7 bases between them. This CDR3 comprises 13 residues. The CDR3 sequence: CASSLMGHTEAFF. The CDR3 nucleotides read TGCGCCAGCAGCTTGATGGGCCACACTGAAGCTTTCTTT.

CDR3 amino acids: CASSQSAGTGADEQYF. The CDR3 DNA follows: TGTGCCAGCAGCCAAAGCGCCGGGACAGGGGCCGACGAGCAGTACTTC. V gene TRBV4-2 combines with J gene TRBJ2-7; 10 bases match TRBD1. The V gene's germline CDR1 is LGHNA and CDR2 YNFKEQ. The V gene end was trimmed by 2 bases and the J gene end by 5 bases; junction bases not matched to a gene: 9. The CDR3 has 16 amino acids.

This clone was observed once. J is TRBJ1-2 and V is TRBV7-9; 10 bases agree with TRBD1. Germline V gives CDR1 SEHNR, CDR2 FQNEAQ (reference sequence). The CDR3 consists of 15 residues. The junction had 8 bases not matched to a gene; V was cut back by 2 bases and J by 8 bases. CDR3 sequence reads: CASSLTRDRGGGYTF. The DNA of the CDR3 is TGTGCCAGCAGCTTAACCCGGGACAGGGGAGGAGGCTACACCTTC.

This chain joins TRBV5-1 and TRBJ2-2; TRBD2 agrees at 7 bases. Germline CDR1 reads SGHRS; CDR2 reads YFSETQ. J gave up 5 bases and V 1 base, and 8 bases lay outside the gene matches. The CDR3 extends over 16 amino acids. Here the CDR3 reads CASSLLAGVSTGELFF. The CDR3 DNA sequence: TGCGCCAGCAGCTTGCTGGCGGGAGTCAGTACCGGGGAGCTGTTTTTT.

V usage is TRBV7-2 and J usage is TRBJ2-5, with 9 bases aligning to TRBD2. Germline CDR1 and CDR2: SGHTA and FQGNSA. With 5 bases clipped from V and 6 bases from J, the junction kept 13 bases outside the gene matches. The CDR3 runs 16 residues. The CDR3 nucleotides read TGTGCCAGCAGCAAGTCTTCTAGCGGGATCGCAAAGACCCAGTACTTC. Translating it yields CASSKSSSGIAKTQYF.

The CDR3 here is CASSLGHEQRTEAFF. The CDR3 DNA follows: TGCGCCAGCAGCTTGGGACATGAACAAAGGACTGAAGCTTTCTTT. The V and J genes are TRBV5-1 and TRBJ1-1; D is ambiguous. Trimming took 0 bases from V and 5 from J, leaving 14 bases between them. Germline CDR1 SGHRS, CDR2 YFSETQ. This CDR3 is built from 15 residues.

The V and J genes are TRBV5-1 and TRBJ2-7; TRBD1 aligns across 7 bases. Germline V gene data show CDR1 as SGHRS and CDR2 as YFSETQ. V gave up 3 bases and J gave up 0 bases; unmatched junction bases: 6. CDR3 length: 15 amino acids. CDR3 bases: TGCGCCAGCAGCTGGATGACAGGGAGCTCCTACGAGCAGTACTTC. It is translated as CASSWMTGSSYEQYF.

The gene calls are TRBV28 and TRBJ2-3; the match to TRBD2 covers 8 bases. V trimming: 4 bases; J trimming: 2 bases; junction bases outside the gene matches: 11. Germline loops: CDR1 MDHEN, CDR2 SYDVKM. The CDR3 consists of 17 residues. The CDR3 protein is CASSSWGSGGYTDTQYF. The CDR3 DNA sequence: TGTGCCAGCAGTTCTTGGGGCAGCGGGGGCTACACAGATACGCAGTATTTT. The full variable domain, completed using reference TRBV28 and TRBJ2-3, is DVKVTQSSRYLVKRTGEKVFLECVQDMDHENMFWYRQDPGLGLRLIYFSYDVKMKEKGDIPEGYSVSREKKERFSLILESASTNQTSMYLCASSSWGSGGYTDTQYFGPGTRLTVL.

V gene TRBV9 combines with J gene TRBJ2-7; 9 nucleotides line up with TRBD1. Germline V lookup: CDR1 SGDLS, CDR2 YYNGEE. CDR3 length: 16 residues. V lost 4 bases and J lost 0; bases outside the gene matches: 8. The CDR3 here is CASSKGQGLDSYEQYF. The DNA of the CDR3 is TGTGCCAGCAGCAAGGGACAGGGATTGGACTCCTACGAGCAGTACTTC.

This clone came up a few times. The CDR3 sequence is CASSEQGHEQYF. For the CDR3, the DNA is TGTGCCAGCAGTGAACAGGGCCACGAGCAGTACTTC. The chain links TRBV6-1 to TRBJ2-7, with D perhaps matching TRBD1 (5 bases). The V end lost 2 bases, the J end lost 5 bases, and 7 bases lay between the germline ends. The V gene's germline CDR1 is MNHNS and CDR2 SASEGT. There are 12 residues in the CDR3.

DNA for the CDR3: TGCGCCAGCAGCTTGGCCGGTACTAGTCAAGATACGCAGTATTTT. Translated, it gives CASSLAGTSQDTQYF. The gene calls are TRBV5-1 and TRBJ2-3; weak D call: TRBD2 (5 bases). This CDR3 region has 15 residues. Trimming stripped 0 bases from V and 5 bases from J, with 13 bases between. The germline gives CDR1 SGHRS, CDR2 YFSETQ. Looking up the rest from reference TRBV5-1 and TRBJ2-3 gives the full variable domain: KAGVTQTPRYLIKTRGQQVTLSCSPISGHRSVSWYQQTPGQGLQFLFEYFSETQRNKGNFPGRFSGRQFSNSRSEMNVSTLELGDSALYLCASSLAGTSQDTQYFGPGTRLTVL.